This paragraph reports one T cell receptor (beta chain). Its antigen is not known. The data are from a study of regulatory dendritic cells for organ transplantation. Sorted T cells were CFSE-labeled and cultured five to six days with allogeneic regulatory or mature dendritic cells at 1:10. Assay: immunoSEQ multiplex PCR; the TCRdb copy retains only in-frame clones and omits some. The table records some 9,300 clones, about 85% of them present only once. V dropped 0 bases and J dropped 0 bases, with 5 bases sitting between them. The CDR3 has 14 amino acids. Germline loops: CDR1 MGHRA, CDR2 YSYEKL. This clonotype was obtained from a human donor in good health. This chain uses TRBV4-1 with TRBJ1-1; D call uncertain. Sequenced input: memory CD4+ T cells from blood cultured with dendritic cells. Subset denoted: CD45RO+ memory T cells. The CDR3 protein is CASSQDLMNTEAFF. CDR3 nucleotide sequence: TGCGCCAGCAGCCAAGATTTAATGAACACTGAAGCTTTCTTT.